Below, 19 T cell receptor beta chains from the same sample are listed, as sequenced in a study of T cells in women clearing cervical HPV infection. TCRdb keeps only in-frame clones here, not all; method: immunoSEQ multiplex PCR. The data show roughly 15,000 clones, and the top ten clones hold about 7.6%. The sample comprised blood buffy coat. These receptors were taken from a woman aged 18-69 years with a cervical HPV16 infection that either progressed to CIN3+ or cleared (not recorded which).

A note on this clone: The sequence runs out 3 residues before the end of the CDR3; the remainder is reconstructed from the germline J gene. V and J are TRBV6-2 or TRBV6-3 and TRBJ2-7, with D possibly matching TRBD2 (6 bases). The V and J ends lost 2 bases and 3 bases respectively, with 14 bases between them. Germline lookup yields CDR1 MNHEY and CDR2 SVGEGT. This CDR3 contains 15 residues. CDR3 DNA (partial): TGTGCCAGCAGTTACGTCGGGAGAAGGGGCTACGAG. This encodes CASSYVGRRGYE. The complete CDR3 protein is CASSYVGRRGYEQYF.

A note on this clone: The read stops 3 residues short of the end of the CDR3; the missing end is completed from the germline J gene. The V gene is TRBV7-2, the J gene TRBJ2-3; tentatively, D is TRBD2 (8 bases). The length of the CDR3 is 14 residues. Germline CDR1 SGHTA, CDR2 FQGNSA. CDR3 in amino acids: CASSREGAQETQYF. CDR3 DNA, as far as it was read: TGTGCCAGCAGCCGGGAGGGGGCCCAAGAGACG.

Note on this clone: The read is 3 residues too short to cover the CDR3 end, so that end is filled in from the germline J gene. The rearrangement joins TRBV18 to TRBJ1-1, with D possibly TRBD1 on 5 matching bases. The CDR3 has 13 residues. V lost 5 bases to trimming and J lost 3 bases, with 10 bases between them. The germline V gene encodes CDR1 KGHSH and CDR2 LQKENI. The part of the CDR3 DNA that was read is TGTGCCAGCTCATCCGGGGGGGACACTGAA. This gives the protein CASSSGGDTE. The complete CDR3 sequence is CASSSGGDTEAFF.

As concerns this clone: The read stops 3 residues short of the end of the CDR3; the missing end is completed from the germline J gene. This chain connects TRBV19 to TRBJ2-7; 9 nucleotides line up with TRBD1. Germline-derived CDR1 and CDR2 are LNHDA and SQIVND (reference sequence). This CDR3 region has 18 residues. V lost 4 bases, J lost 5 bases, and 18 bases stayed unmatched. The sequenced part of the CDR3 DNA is TGTGCCAGTAGTACGAATCCGGGACAGGGTTTCCGGTTCCACGAG. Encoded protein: CASSTNPGQGFRFHE. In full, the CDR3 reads CASSTNPGQGFRFHEQYF.

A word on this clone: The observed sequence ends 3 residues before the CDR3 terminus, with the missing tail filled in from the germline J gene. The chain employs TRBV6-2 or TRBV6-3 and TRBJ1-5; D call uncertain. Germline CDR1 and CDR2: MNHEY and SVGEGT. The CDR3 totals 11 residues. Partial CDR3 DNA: TGTGCCAGTAAATCAGCGGATCCC. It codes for CASKSADP. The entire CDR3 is CASKSADPQHF.

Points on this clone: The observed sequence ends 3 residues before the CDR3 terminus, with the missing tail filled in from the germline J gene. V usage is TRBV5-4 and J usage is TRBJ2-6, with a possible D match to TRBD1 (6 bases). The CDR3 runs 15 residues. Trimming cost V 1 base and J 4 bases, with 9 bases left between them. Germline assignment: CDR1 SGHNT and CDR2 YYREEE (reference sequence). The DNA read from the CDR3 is TGTGCCAGCAGCTTGACAGGGCCCGGGGCCAACGTC. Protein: CASSLTGPGANV. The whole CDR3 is CASSLTGPGANVLTF.

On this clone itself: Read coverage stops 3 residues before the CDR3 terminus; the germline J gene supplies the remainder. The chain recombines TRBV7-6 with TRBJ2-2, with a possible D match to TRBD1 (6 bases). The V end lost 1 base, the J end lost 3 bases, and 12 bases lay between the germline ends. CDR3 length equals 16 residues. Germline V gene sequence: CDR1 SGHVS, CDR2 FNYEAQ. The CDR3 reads CASSLETGSDTGELFF. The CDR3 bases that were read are TGTGCCAGCAGCTTAGAAACAGGGTCGGACACCGGGGAG. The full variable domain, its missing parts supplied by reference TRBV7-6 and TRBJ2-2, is GAGVSQSPRYKVTKRGQDVALRCDPISGHVSLYWYRQALGQGPEFLTYFNYEAQQDKSGLPNDRFSAERPEGSISTLTIQRTEQRDSAMYRCASSLETGSDTGELFFGEGSRLTVL.

The CDR3 region is CASSRGGANTQYF. Incomplete CDR3 DNA: TGTGCCAGTAGTAGGGGGGGGGCGAATACG. The gene calls are TRBV19 and TRBJ2-3, with a tentative D call TRBD2 (7 bases). The missing CDR3 end, 3 residues past where the read stops, is filled in from the germline J gene. CDR3 size: 13 residues. Germline CDR1 and CDR2: LNHDA and SQIVND (reference sequence). Trimming shortened V by 4 bases and J by 7 bases, and 12 bases separated the two germline ends.

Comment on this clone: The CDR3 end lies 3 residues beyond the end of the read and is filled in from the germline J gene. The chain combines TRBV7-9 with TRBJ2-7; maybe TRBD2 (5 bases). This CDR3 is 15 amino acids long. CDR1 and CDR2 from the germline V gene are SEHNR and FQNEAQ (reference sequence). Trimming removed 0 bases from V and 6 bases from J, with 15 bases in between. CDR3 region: CASSLAPTLVGEQYF. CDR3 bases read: TGTGCCAGCAGCTTAGCCCCGACACTAGTAGGCGAG. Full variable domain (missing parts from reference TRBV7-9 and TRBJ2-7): DTGVSQNPRHKITKRGQNVTFRCDPISEHNRLYWYRQTLGQGPEFLTYFQNEAQLEKSRLLSDRFSAERPKGSFSTLEIQRTEQGDSAMYLCASSLAPTLVGEQYFGPGTRLTVT.

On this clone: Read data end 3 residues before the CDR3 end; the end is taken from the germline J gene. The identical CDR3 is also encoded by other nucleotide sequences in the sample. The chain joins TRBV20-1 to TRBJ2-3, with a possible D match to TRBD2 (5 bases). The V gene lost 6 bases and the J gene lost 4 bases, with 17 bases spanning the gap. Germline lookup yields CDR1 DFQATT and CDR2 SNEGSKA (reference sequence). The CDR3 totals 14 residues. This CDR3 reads CSAPPPTRADTQYF. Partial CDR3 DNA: TGCAGTGCCCCCCCGCCGACGAGGGCAGATACG.

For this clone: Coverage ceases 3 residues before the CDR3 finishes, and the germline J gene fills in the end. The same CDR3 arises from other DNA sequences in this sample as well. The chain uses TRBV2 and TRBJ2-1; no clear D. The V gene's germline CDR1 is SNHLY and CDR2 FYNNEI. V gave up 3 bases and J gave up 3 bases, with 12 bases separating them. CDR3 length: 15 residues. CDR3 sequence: CASSEVGFGYNEQFF. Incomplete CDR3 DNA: TGTGCCAGCAGTGAGGTAGGGTTTGGCTACAATGAG.

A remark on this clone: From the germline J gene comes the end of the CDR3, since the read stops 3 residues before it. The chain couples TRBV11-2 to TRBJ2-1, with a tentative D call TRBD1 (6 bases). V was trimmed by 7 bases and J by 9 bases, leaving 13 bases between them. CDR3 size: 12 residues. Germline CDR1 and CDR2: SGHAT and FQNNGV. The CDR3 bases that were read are TGTGCCAGCACCCCACAGGGCTCTGAG. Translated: CASTPQGSE. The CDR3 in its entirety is CASTPQGSEQFF.

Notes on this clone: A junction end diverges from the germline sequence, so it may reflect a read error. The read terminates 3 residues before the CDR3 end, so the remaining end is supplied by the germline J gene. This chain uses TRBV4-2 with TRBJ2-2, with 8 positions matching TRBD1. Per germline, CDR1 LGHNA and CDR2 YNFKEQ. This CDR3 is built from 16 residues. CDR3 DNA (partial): TGCGCCAGCAGCCAAGAGACAGGGGAGGTTAGCGGGGAG. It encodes CASSQETGEVSGE. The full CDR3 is CASSQETGEVSGELFF.

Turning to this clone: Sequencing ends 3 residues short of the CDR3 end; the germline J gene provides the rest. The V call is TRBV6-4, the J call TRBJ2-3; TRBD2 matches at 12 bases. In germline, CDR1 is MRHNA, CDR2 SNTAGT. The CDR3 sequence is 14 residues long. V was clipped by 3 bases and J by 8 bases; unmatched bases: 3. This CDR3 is CASSERTSGATQYF. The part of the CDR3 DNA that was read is TGTGCCAGCAGTGAGCGGACTAGCGGGGCTACG.

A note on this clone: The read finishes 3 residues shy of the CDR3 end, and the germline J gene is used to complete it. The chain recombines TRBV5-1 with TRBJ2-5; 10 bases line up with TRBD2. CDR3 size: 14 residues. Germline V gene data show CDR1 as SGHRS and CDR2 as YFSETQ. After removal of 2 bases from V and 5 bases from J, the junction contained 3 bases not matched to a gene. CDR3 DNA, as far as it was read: TGCGCCAGCAGCTTAAGACTAGCGGGTGAGACC. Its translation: CASSLRLAGET. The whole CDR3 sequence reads CASSLRLAGETQYF.

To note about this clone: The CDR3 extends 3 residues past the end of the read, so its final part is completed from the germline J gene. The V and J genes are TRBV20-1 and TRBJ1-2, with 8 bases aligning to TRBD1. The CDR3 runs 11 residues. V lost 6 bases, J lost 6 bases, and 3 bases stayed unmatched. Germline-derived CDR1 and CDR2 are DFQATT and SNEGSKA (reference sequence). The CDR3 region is CSARTGNGYTF. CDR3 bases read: TGCAGTGCCCGGACAGGGAATGGC.

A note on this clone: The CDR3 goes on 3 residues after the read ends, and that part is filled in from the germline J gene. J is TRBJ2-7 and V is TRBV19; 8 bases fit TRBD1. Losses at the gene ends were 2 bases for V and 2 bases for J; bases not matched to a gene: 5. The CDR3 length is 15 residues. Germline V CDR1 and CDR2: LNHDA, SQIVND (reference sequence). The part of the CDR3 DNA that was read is TGTGCCAGTAGTATAAAGGGACAGGAAACCTACGAG. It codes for CASSIKGQETYE. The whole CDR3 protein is CASSIKGQETYEQYF.

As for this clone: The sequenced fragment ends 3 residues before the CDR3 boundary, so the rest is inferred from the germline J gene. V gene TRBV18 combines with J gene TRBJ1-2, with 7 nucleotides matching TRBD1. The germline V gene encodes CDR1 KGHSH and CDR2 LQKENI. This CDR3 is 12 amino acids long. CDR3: CASSPDRLDYTF. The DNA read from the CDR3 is TGTGCCAGCTCACCGGACAGGCTAGAC.

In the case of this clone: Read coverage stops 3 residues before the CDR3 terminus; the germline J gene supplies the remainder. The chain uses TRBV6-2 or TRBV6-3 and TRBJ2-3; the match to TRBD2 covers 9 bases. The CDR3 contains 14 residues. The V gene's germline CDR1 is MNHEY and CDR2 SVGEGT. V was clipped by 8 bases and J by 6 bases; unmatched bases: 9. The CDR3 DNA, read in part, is TGTGCCAGCGCGTCTAGCGGGGTTTTGGATACG. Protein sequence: CASASSGVLDT. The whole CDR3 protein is CASASSGVLDTQYF.